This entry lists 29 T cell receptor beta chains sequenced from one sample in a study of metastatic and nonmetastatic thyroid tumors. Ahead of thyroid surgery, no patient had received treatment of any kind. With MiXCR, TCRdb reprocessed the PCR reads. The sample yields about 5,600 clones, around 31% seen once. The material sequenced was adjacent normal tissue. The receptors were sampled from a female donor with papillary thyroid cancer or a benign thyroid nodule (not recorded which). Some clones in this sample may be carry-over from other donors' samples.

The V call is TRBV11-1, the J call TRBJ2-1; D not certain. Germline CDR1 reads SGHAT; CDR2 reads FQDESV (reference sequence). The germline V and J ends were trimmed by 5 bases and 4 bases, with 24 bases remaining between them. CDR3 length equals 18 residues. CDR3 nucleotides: TGTGCCAGCAGCCTACCTGCAGTGGGCACCCCGGTTTACAATGAGCAGTTCTTC. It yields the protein CASSLPAVGTPVYNEQFF.

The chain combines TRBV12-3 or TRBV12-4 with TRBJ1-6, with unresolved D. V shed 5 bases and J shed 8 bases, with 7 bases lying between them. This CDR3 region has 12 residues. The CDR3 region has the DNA TGTGCCAGCAGTCCTACAGATTCACCCCTCCACTTT. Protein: CASSPTDSPLHF.

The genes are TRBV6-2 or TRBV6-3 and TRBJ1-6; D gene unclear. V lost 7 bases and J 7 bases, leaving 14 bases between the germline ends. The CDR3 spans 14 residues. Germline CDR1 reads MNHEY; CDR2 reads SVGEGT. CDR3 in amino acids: CASTTPGINSPLHF. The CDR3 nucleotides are TGTGCCAGCACCACACCGGGAATCAATTCACCCCTCCACTTT.

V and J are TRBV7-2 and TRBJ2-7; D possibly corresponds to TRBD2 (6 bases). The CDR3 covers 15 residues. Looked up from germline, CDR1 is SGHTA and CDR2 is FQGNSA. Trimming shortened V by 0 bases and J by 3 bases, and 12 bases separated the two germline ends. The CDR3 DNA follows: TGTGCCAGCAGCTTAGCGTCCCCGGGAGACTACGAGCAGTACTTC. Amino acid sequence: CASSLASPGDYEQYF.

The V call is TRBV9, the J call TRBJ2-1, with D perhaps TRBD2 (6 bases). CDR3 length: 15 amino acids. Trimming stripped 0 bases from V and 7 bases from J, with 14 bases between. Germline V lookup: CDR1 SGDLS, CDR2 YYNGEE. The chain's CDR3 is CASSVEYGRDNEQFF. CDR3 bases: TGTGCCAGCAGCGTAGAGTACGGGAGAGATAATGAGCAGTTCTTC. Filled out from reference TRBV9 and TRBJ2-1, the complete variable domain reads DSGVTQTPKHLITATGQRVTLRCSPRSGDLSVYWYQQSLDQGLQFLIQYYNGEERAKGNILERFSAQQFPDLHSELNLSSLELGDSALYFCASSVEYGRDNEQFFGPGTRLTVL.

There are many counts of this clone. For the CDR3, the DNA is TGTGCCAGCAGTACTGTCGACTACGAGCAGTACTTC. Translating gives CASSTVDYEQYF. The chain couples TRBV28 to TRBJ2-7; D is undetermined. V shed 5 bases and J shed 3 bases, with 8 bases lying between them. The CDR3 sequence is 12 residues long. Looked up from germline, CDR1 is MDHEN and CDR2 is SYDVKM.

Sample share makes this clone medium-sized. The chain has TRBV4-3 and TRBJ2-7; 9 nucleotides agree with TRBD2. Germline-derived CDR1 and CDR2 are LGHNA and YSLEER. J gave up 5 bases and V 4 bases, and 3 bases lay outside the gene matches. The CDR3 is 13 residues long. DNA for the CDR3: TGCGCCAGCAGCCGTAGCGGGAGTAACGAGCAGTACTTC. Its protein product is CASSRSGSNEQYF.

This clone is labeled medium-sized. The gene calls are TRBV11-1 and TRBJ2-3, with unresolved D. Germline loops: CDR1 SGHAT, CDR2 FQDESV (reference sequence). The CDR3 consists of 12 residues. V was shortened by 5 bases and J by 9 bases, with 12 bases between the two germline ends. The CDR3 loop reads CASSPHETTQYF. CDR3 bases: TGTGCCAGCAGCCCCCACGAGACCACGCAGTATTTT.

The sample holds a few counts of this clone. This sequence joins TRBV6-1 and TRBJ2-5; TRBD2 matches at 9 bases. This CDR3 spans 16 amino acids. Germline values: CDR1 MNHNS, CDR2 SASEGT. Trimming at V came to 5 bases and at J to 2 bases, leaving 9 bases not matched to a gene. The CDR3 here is CASSLTSGTPQETQYF. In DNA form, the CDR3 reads TGTGCCAGCAGTTTGACTAGCGGCACCCCACAAGAGACCCAGTACTTC.

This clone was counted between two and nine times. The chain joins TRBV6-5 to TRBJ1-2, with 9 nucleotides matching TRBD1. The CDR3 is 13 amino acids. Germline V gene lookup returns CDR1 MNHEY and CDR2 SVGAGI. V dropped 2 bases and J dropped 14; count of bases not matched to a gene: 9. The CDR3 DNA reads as TGTGCCAGCAGTTACAACAGGGACAGGGTAGGAACCTTC. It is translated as CASSYNRDRVGTF.

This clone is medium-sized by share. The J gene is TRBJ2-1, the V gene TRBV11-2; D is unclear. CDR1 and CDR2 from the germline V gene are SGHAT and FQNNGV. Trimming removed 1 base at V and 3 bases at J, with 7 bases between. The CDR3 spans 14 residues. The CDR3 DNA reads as TGTGCCAGCAGCTTAGTCGCTAGCTACAATGAGCAGTTCTTC. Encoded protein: CASSLVASYNEQFF. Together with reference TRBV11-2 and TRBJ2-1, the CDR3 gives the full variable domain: EAGVAQSPRYKIIEKRQSVAFWCNPISGHATLYWYQQILGQGPKLLIQFQNNGVVDDSQLPKDRFSAERLKGVDSTLKIQPAKLEDSAVYLCASSLVASYNEQFFGPGTRLTVL.

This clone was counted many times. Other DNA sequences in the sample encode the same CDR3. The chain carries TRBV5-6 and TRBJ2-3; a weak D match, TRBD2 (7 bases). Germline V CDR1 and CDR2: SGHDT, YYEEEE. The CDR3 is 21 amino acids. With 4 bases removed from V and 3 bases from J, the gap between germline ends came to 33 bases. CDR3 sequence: CASSEGGTGGVLTTLTDTQYF. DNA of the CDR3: TGTGCCAGCAGCGAGGGGGGCACGGGAGGCGTCCTCACGACCTTAACAGATACGCAGTATTTT.

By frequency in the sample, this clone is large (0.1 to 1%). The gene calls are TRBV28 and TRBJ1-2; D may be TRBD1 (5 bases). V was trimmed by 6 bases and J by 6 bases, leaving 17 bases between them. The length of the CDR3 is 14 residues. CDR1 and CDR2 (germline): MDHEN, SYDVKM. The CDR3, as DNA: TGTGCCAGCAGAATTTGGGGACGGCCAGATGGCTACACCTTC. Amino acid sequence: CASRIWGRPDGYTF.

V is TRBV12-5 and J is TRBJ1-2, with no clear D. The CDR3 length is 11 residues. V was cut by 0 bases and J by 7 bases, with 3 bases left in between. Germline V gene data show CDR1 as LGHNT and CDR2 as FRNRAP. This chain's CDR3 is CASGLVGGYTF. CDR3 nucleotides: TGTGCTAGTGGTTTGGTAGGTGGCTACACCTTC.

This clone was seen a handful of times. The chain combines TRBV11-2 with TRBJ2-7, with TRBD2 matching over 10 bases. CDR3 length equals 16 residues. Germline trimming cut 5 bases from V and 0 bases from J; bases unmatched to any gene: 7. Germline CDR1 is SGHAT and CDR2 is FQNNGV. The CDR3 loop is CASSATSGTISYEQYF. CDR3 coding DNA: TGTGCCAGCAGCGCAACTAGCGGGACGATCTCCTACGAGCAGTACTTC.

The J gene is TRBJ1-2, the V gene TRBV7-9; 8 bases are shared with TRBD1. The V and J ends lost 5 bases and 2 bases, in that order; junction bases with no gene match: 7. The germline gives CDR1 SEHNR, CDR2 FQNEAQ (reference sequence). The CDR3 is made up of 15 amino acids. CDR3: CASSAGQGKNYGYTF. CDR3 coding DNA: TGTGCCAGCAGCGCCGGACAGGGCAAAAACTATGGCTACACCTTC.

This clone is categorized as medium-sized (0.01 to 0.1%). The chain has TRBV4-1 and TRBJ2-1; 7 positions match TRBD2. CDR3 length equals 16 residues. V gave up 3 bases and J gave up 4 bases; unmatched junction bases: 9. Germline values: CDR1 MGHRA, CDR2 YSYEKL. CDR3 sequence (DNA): TGCGCCAGCAGCCAGGGTAGCGGGTTCGGGTACAATGAGCAGTTCTTC. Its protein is CASSQGSGFGYNEQFF.

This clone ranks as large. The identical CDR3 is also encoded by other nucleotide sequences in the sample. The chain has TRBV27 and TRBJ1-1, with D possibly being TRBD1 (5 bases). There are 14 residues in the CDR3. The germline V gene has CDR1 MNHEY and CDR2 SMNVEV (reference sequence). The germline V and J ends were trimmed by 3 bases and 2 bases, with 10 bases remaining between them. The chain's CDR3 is CASSFSGRNTEAFF. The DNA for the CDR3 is TGTGCCAGCAGTTTTTCAGGGAGAAACACTGAAGCTTTCTTT.

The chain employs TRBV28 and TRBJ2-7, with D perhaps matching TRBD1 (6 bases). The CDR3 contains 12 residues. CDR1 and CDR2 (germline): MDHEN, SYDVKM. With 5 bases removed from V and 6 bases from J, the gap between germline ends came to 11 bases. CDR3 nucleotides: TGTGCCAGCAGTACGACAGGCCCCGAGCAGTACTTC. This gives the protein CASSTTGPEQYF.

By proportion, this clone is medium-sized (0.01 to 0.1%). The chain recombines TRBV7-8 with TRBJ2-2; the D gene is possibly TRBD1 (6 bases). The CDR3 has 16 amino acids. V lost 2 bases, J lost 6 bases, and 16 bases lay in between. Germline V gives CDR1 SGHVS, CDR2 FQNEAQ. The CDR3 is CASSLWDQGISGELFF. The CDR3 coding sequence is TGTGCCAGCAGCTTATGGGACCAGGGGATATCCGGGGAGCTGTTTTTT.

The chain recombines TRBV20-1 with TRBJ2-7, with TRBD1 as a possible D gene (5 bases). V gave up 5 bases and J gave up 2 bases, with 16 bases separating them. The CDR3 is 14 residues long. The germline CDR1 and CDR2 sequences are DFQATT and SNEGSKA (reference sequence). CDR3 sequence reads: CSAPNRQRTYEQYF. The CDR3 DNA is TGCAGTGCTCCCAACAGACAGAGGACCTACGAGCAGTACTTC.

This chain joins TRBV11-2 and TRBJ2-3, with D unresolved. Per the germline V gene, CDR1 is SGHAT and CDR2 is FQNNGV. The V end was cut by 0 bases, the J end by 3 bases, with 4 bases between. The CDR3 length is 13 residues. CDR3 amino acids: CASSLDVTDTQYF. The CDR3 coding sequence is TGTGCCAGCAGCTTAGATGTAACAGATACGCAGTATTTT.

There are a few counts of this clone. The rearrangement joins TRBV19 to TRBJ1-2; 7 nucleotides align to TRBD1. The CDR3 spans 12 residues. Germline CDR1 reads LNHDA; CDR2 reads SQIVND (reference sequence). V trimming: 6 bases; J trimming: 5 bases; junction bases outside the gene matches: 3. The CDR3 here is CASRGQVYGYTF. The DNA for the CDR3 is TGTGCCAGTAGAGGACAGGTATATGGCTACACCTTC.

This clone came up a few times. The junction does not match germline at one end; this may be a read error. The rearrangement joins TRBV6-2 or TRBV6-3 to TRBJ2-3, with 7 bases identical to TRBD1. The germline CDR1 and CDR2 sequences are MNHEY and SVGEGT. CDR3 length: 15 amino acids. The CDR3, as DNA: TGTGCCAGCAGTTACCGGGGACAGAACACATATACGCAGTATTTT. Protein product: CASSYRGQNTYTQYF.

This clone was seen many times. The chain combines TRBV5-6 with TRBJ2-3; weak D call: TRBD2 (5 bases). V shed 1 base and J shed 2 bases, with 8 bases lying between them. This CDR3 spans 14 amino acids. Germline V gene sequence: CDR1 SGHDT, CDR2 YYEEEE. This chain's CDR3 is CASSLFLATDTQYF. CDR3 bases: TGTGCCAGCAGCTTGTTCCTAGCCACAGATACGCAGTATTTT.

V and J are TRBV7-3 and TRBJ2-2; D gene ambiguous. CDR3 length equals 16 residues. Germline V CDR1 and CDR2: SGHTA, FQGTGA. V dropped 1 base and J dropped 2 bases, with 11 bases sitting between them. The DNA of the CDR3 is TGTGCCAGCAGCTTAAATACCGGCAAAAACACCGGGGAGCTGTTTTTT. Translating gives CASSLNTGKNTGELFF.

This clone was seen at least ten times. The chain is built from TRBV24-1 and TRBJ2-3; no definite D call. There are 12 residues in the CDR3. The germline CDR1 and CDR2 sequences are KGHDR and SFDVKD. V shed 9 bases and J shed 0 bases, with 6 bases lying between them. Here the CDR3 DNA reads TGTGCCACCGGAACTAGCACAGATACGCAGTATTTT. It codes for CATGTSTDTQYF.

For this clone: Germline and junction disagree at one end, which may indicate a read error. The CDR3 DNA reads as TGTGCCAGCAATGAAGCATCACAAGGACGATATGGATACACCTTC. Translating gives CASNEASQGRYGYTF. The chain links TRBV6-1 to TRBJ1-2; D unresolved. CDR1 and CDR2 from the germline V gene are MNHNS and SASEGT. This CDR3 is built from 15 residues.

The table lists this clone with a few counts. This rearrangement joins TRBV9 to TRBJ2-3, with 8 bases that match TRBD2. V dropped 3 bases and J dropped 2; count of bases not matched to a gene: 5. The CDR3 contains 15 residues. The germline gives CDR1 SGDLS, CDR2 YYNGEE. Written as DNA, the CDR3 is TGTGCCAGCAGCGCGGGACTAGTGATCACAGATACGCAGTATTTT. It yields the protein CASSAGLVITDTQYF.